This is a list of T cell receptor beta chains from one sample in a study of cytotoxic CD8 clonotypes in ibrutinib-treated CLL. Data came from immunoSEQ multiplex PCR; TCRdb stores just in-frame clones and leaves some out. The sample records over 200,000 clones, 70% being singletons. The specimen comprised PBMCs, sampled after 12 months of ibrutinib treatment. The receptors originated from a human donor with chronic lymphocytic leukemia. Both conserved end residues are part of each CDR3. A D gene is named only where the DNA matches it firmly. Only part of the rows carry a size: once, few, many, or a class if the clone is expanded.

d_call	v_call	j_call	clone_size	cdr3_nt	cdr3_aa
.	TRBV28	TRBJ1-5	.	TGTGCCAGCAGACCCCACGGGGGGGCTCAGCCCCAGCATTTT	CASRPHGGAQPQHF
.	TRBV28	TRBJ2-4	.	TGTGCCAGCAGTTTATCTAACTCCGCCAAAAACATTCAGTACTTC	CASSLSNSAKNIQYF
.	TRBV2	TRBJ2-5	.	TGTGCCAGCGCGTACGGCCAAGAGACCCAGTACTTC	CASAYGQETQYF
.	TRBV28	TRBJ2-7	.	TGTGCCAGCAGTTTTCACAGGGTCTACGAGCAGTACTTC	CASSFHRVYEQYF
.	TRBV5-1	TRBJ1-3	.	TGCGCCAGCAGCTTGAGCCCCAGGACAAGCGGAAACACCATATATTTT	CASSLSPRTSGNTIYF
TRBD1	TRBV29-1	TRBJ1-2	.	TGCAGCGTGCCGGACGGGACAGGTTCCTATGGCTACACCTTC	CSVPDGTGSYGYTF
.	TRBV5-6	TRBJ1-2	many	TGTGCCAGCAGCTTTGTCCCAAGGGCCCTCAACTATGGCTACACCTTC	CASSFVPRALNYGYTF
.	TRBV18	TRBJ1-4	few	TGTGCCAGCTCCCGTACAGGGTCGGATGAAAAACTGTTTTTT	CASSRTGSDEKLFF
TRBD1	TRBV5-1	TRBJ2-7	.	TGCGCCAGCAGGCAGGCGCAGGGGGCCTACGAGCAGTACTTC	CASRQAQGAYEQYF
TRBD1	TRBV2	TRBJ1-1	.	TGTGCCAGCAGCGGACAGGAGCGCACTGAAGCTTTCTTT	CASSGQERTEAFF
.	TRBV30	TRBJ2-1	once	TGTGCCTGGAGTGTGGCTAGAGGGAGGAGCAATGAGCAGTTCTTC	CAWSVARGRSNEQFF
.	TRBV19	TRBJ1-5	.	TGTGCCAGTAGTTGGAACAGGGACGAAGGCAATCAGCCCCAGCATTTT	CASSWNRDEGNQPQHF
TRBD2	TRBV30	TRBJ2-3	.	TGTGCCTGGAGCCCCGGGAGCGGGAGGACAGATACGCAGTATTTT	CAWSPGSGRTDTQYF
.	TRBV5-1	TRBJ2-5	.	TGCGCCAGCAGCTTGCGCGGGGGCGCCTCGGTAGAGACCCAGTACTTC	CASSLRGGASVETQYF
TRBD1	TRBV2	TRBJ1-1	once	TGTGCCAGCAGCAAATCCGACAGGGGGAACACTGAAGCTTTCTTT	CASSKSDRGNTEAFF
.	TRBV27	TRBJ1-1	once	TGTGCCAGCAGTTTCCGGACCCAAGCTTTCTTT	CASSFRTQAFF
.	TRBV30	TRBJ1-2	.	TGTGCCTGGAGTCCAGGACTCGGCCGGGGCTACACCTTC	CAWSPGLGRGYTF
.	TRBV5-1	TRBJ2-2	few	TGCGCCAGCAGCCCTAACGGACGGGTGAACACCGGGGAGCTGTTTTTT	CASSPNGRVNTGELFF
.	TRBV29-1	TRBJ1-2	.	TGCAGCGCCGAATCAACAGGGCTCGGCTACACCTTC	CSAESTGLGYTF
.	TRBV27	TRBJ2-1	.	TGTGCCAGTATGCTATTAGGAGTGGGCTCCTACAATGAGCAGTTCTTC	CASMLLGVGSYNEQFF
TRBD1	TRBV19	TRBJ1-5	.	TGTGCCAGTAGTCTCGACGGACAGGGACGCAATCAGCCCCAGCATTTT	CASSLDGQGRNQPQHF
TRBD1	TRBV30	TRBJ2-5	few	TGTGCCTGGCAAACAGGGGCACAAGAGACCCAGTACTTC	CAWQTGAQETQYF
.	TRBV21-1	TRBJ1-3	few	TGTGCCAGCAGCAAAAGCAGGGGCACAAACACCATATATTTT	CASSKSRGTNTIYF
TRBD2	TRBV5-1	TRBJ2-2	.	TGCGCCAGCAGCACGGGACTACCCACCGGGGAGCTGTTTTTT	CASSTGLPTGELFF
TRBD1	TRBV9	TRBJ2-7	few	TGTGCCAGCAGCGTGGAGGACAGGGCGTCCGAGCAGTACTTC	CASSVEDRASEQYF
.	TRBV5-1	TRBJ1-6	.	TGCGCCAGCAGCCGCGCAGATAATTCACCCCTCCACTTT	CASSRADNSPLHF
.	TRBV30	TRBJ2-7	.	TGTGCCTGTAATGGGGGGCCCGAGCAGTACTTC	CACNGGPEQYF